A single sample gave rise to the 2 T cell receptor beta chains below, sequenced in a study of beta chain features in type 1 diabetes. What was sequenced were expressed TCRB transcripts, since all of the isolated RNA had been reverse transcribed. Data came from immunoSEQ multiplex PCR; TCRdb stores just in-frame clones and leaves some out. The sample records under 450,000 clones, around 14% being singletons. The sequenced sample was naive CD4+ T cells from blood. The receptors shown here come from a man younger than 45 in good health.

This clone has a handful of counts. The chain recombines TRBV18 with TRBJ2-7; 8 bases line up with TRBD1. The CDR3 spans 15 residues. Germline lookup yields CDR1 KGHSH and CDR2 LQKENI. Trimming took 3 bases from V and 5 from J; bases not matched to a gene: 9. CDR3 sequence: CASSPPQGAGNEQYF. In nucleotides, the CDR3 is TGTGCCAGCTCACCCCCCCAGGGGGCTGGAAACGAGCAGTACTTC.

The genes are TRBV4-1 and TRBJ2-3, with 14 positions matching TRBD2. Germline V gene lookup returns CDR1 MGHRA and CDR2 YSYEKL. J gave up 4 bases and V 3 bases, and 9 bases lay outside the gene matches. The CDR3 runs 18 residues. CDR3 region: CASSHLPGLAGEADTQYF. CDR3 nucleotides: TGCGCCAGCAGCCATCTCCCGGGACTAGCGGGAGAGGCAGATACGCAGTATTTT.